This T cell receptor (beta chain) is drawn from a study of persistence of HIV-infected CD4 T cells. General study points: Antigen-responding cells were enriched for degenerate expanded CDR3beta sequences.

Trimming took 2 bases from V and 2 from J, leaving 14 bases between them. Germline V gene lookup returns CDR1 MNHNS and CDR2 SASEGT. CDR3 size: 16 residues. The stimulus was an HIV-1 Gag 15-mer peptide pool, roughly 1 ug/peptide/mL. CD40L-negative CD69-negative CD45RO-high memory CD4+ T cells were sorted as populations depleted of antigen-responding cells. These HIV-1-infected adults initiated suppressive ART in chronic infection. Inclusion required CMV-positive serology and CD4+ counts above 400 cells/uL. Sequencing used immunoSEQ version 4 in survey mode. The protocol was immunoSEQ multiplex PCR, while the TCRdb copy is restricted to in-frame clones and leaves out a portion. Here the sample spans about 36,000 clones, 85% being singletons. Notes on this clone: What it binds is not known.

Here the sequenced sample was cultured CD4+ T cells from PBMCs, taken from a patient who received antiretroviral therapy. The chain recombines TRBV6-1 with TRBJ2-3; either TRBD1 or TRBD2 may fit D (5 bases each). This clonotype was sampled from an adult with HIV. The donor label of this sample is uncertain. In DNA, the CDR3 is TGTGCCAGCAGTGAATGGGACGACCAAATCACAGATACGCAGTATTTT. This sequence encodes CASSEWDDQITDTQYF.